The 27 T cell receptor beta chains given below trace back to one sample, sequenced in a study of cytomegalovirus exposure and HLA in healthy donors. PCR was performed using 60 Vbeta and 13 Jbeta primers. Measured with immunoSEQ multiplex PCR; TCRdb has only the in-frame clones, and not every one. The table lists roughly 120,000 clones. Sequencing input: PBMCs. The receptors here all came from a man aged 18 to 29 in good health and CMV-seronegative.

V gene TRBV28 combines with J gene TRBJ1-5, with 9 bases aligning to TRBD1. Germline lookup yields CDR1 MDHEN and CDR2 SYDVKM. V shed 4 bases and J 6 bases; nucleotides not matched to a gene: 13. This CDR3 comprises 17 residues. The CDR3 region has the DNA TGTGCCAGCAGTTCCGGGACAGGGATTCGGAACAGTCAGCCCCAGCATTTT. Its protein is CASSSGTGIRNSQPQHF.

In DNA form, the CDR3 reads TGTGCCAGCAGCTTGCGGTCACAGGGCGGCCATGAGCAGTTCTTC. Translation gives CASSLRSQGGHEQFF. The chain combines TRBV5-6 with TRBJ2-1; tentative D call: TRBD1 (6 bases). The CDR3 loop spans 15 amino acids. Germline CDR1 SGHDT, CDR2 YYEEEE. The V gene lost 1 base and the J gene lost 8 bases, with 16 bases spanning the gap.

This CDR3 reads CASSSRGGALETQYF. CDR3 bases: TGTGCCAGCAGTTCTCGCGGGGGGGCTTTAGAGACCCAGTACTTC. The rearrangement uses TRBV2 and TRBJ2-5; 9 bases are a match to TRBD2. This CDR3 has 15 residues. Germline V CDR1 and CDR2: SNHLY, FYNNEI. V dropped 5 bases and J dropped 4; count of bases not matched to a gene: 8. The variable domain in full, with the rest retrieved from reference TRBV2 and TRBJ2-5, is EPEVTQTPSHQVTQMGQEVILRCVPISNHLYFYWYRQILGQKVEFLVSFYNNEISEKSEIFDDQFSVERPDGSNFTLKIRSTKLEDSAMYFCASSSRGGALETQYFGPGTRLLVL.

This chain links TRBV6-5 with TRBJ1-1; 7 positions match TRBD1. The CDR3 is 11 residues long. Germline V lookup: CDR1 MNHEY, CDR2 SVGAGI. The J segment lost 10 bases and the V segment lost 6 bases, leaving 5 bases of the junction unmatched. The CDR3 reads CASSQGVRAFF. The CDR3 DNA follows: TGTGCCAGCAGCCAGGGGGTAAGAGCTTTCTTT.

The chain links TRBV15 to TRBJ2-7, with D tentatively TRBD1 (6 bases). V was pared by 0 bases and J by 2 bases, with 11 bases between. The germline gives CDR1 LNHNV, CDR2 YYDKDF (reference sequence). This CDR3 contains 15 residues. CDR3 sequence: CATSRDLQGPYEQYF. In DNA form, the CDR3 reads TGTGCCACCAGCAGAGACCTACAGGGCCCCTACGAGCAGTACTTC.

The J gene is TRBJ2-1, the V gene TRBV9; D perhaps matches TRBD1 (6 bases). V gave up 3 bases and J gave up 5 bases, with 6 bases separating them. Per germline, CDR1 SGDLS and CDR2 YYNGEE. The CDR3 has 12 residues. This CDR3 is CASSDRDNEQFF. The CDR3 nucleotides read TGTGCCAGCAGCGACAGGGACAATGAGCAGTTCTTC.

The chain combines TRBV4-2 with TRBJ1-5; D may be TRBD1 (6 bases). Per the germline V gene, CDR1 is LGHNA and CDR2 is YNFKEQ. The length of the CDR3 is 16 residues. V was cut by 1 base and J by 1 base, with 11 bases left in between. The CDR3 loop is CASSQGVDRSNQPQHF. The CDR3 bases are TGTGCCAGCAGCCAAGGGGTCGACAGGAGCAATCAGCCCCAGCATTTT.

The rearrangement joins TRBV27 to TRBJ2-1; D may be TRBD2 (6 bases). The CDR3 sequence is 13 residues long. The germline CDR1 and CDR2 sequences are MNHEY and SMNVEV (reference sequence). V lost 5 bases, J lost 4 bases, and 9 bases lay in between. This CDR3 reads CASSAGQYNEQFF. The CDR3 DNA reads as TGTGCCAGCAGTGCGGGGCAGTACAATGAGCAGTTCTTC.

This sequence joins TRBV9 and TRBJ1-3; 7 bases map to TRBD1. The CDR3 has 16 amino acids. J was trimmed by 1 base and V by 0 bases; bases with no gene match: 4. CDR1 and CDR2 (germline): SGDLS, YYNGEE. The CDR3 is CASSVVPGGSGNTIYF. CDR3 coding DNA: TGTGCCAGCAGCGTAGTGCCAGGGGGGTCTGGAAACACCATATATTTT. The full variable domain, its missing parts supplied by reference TRBV9 and TRBJ1-3, is DSGVTQTPKHLITATGQRVTLRCSPRSGDLSVYWYQQSLDQGLQFLIQYYNGEERAKGNILERFSAQQFPDLHSELNLSSLELGDSALYFCASSVVPGGSGNTIYFGEGSWLTVV.

CDR3 protein: CASSLGDSTLYEQYF. CDR3 coding DNA: TGCGCCAGCAGCTTGGGGGACAGCACACTTTACGAGCAGTACTTC. The chain uses TRBV5-1 and TRBJ2-5; 7 nucleotides match TRBD1. The DNA matches TRBJ2-7 better at its end, which makes the J call doubtful. The CDR3 extends over 15 amino acids. CDR1 is SGHRS, CDR2 YFSETQ, per germline.

The genes are TRBV27 and TRBJ1-5; maybe TRBD1 (6 bases). V was shortened by 4 bases and J by 4 bases, with 20 bases between the two germline ends. CDR1 is MNHEY and CDR2 is SMNVEV in the germline V gene (reference sequence). This CDR3 contains 17 residues. The CDR3 loop is CASSSQPPYRVNQPQHF. In DNA, the CDR3 is TGTGCCAGCAGTTCGCAGCCCCCCTACAGGGTAAATCAGCCCCAGCATTTT.

The V and J genes are TRBV2 and TRBJ1-5, with TRBD1 matching over 10 bases. This CDR3 is 15 amino acids long. J was trimmed by 7 bases and V by 4 bases; bases with no gene match: 7. The V gene's germline CDR1 is SNHLY and CDR2 FYNNEI. CDR3 in DNA: TGTGCCAGCAGTGGGGGACAGGGGCTATTGCAGCCCCAGCATTTT. It codes for CASSGGQGLLQPQHF. Using reference TRBV2 and TRBJ1-5 for the parts outside the CDR3, the full variable domain is EPEVTQTPSHQVTQMGQEVILRCVPISNHLYFYWYRQILGQKVEFLVSFYNNEISEKSEIFDDQFSVERPDGSNFTLKIRSTKLEDSAMYFCASSGGQGLLQPQHFGDGTRLSIL.

The chain is built from TRBV27 and TRBJ2-3, with a tentative D call TRBD1 (5 bases). The germline gives CDR1 MNHEY, CDR2 SMNVEV (reference sequence). The length of the CDR3 is 14 residues. Trimming stripped 2 bases from V and 5 bases from J, with 11 bases between. In DNA, the CDR3 is TGTGCCAGCAGTTTACAGGGTTTAGGAGATACGCAGTATTTT. Its translation: CASSLQGLGDTQYF.

The CDR3 coding sequence is TGTGCCAGCAGCTCCCGGAGGGGGGGGGACTCGAACACCGGGGAGCTGTTTTTT. It translates to CASSSRRGGDSNTGELFF. The V call is TRBV7-9, the J call TRBJ2-2; possibly TRBD2 for D (7 bases). Trimming shortened V by 4 bases and J by 0 bases, and 18 bases separated the two germline ends. The CDR3 extends over 18 amino acids. CDR1 is SEHNR, CDR2 FQNEAQ, per germline (reference sequence).

The chain couples TRBV2 to TRBJ2-5, with 8 bases lining up with TRBD1. The CDR3 is 12 amino acids. CDR1 SNHLY and CDR2 FYNNEI come from the germline V gene. After removal of 11 bases from V and 3 bases from J, the junction contained 5 bases not matched to a gene. The CDR3 loop reads CAPRGREETQYF. In nucleotides, the CDR3 is TGTGCCCCCAGGGGGCGGGAAGAGACCCAGTACTTC.

The chain is built from TRBV12-5 and TRBJ2-7, with 9 bases that match TRBD1. The CDR3 contains 13 residues. CDR1 LGHNT and CDR2 FRNRAP come from the germline V gene. Trimming removed 4 bases from V and 2 bases from J; junction bases left unmatched: 0. CDR3 sequence: CASGWTGAYEQYF. CDR3 nucleotide sequence: TGTGCTAGTGGTTGGACAGGGGCCTACGAGCAGTACTTC.

The J gene is TRBJ2-1, the V gene TRBV27, with TRBD2 matching over 7 bases. CDR1 is MNHEY, CDR2 SMNVEV, per germline (reference sequence). This CDR3 region has 16 residues. The ends lost 6 bases at V and 2 bases at J; junction bases unmatched: 10. The CDR3 DNA follows: TGTGCCAGCAGACCCGGGCGCGGGAGACCCTACAATGAGCAGTTCTTC. It translates to CASRPGRGRPYNEQFF.

V gene TRBV6-1 combines with J gene TRBJ1-2; D gene unclear. Trimming removed 3 bases at V and 4 bases at J, with 15 bases between. The germline V gene encodes CDR1 MNHNS and CDR2 SASEGT. The CDR3 spans 15 residues. The CDR3 DNA is TGTGCCAGCAGTGATATATACCAAGCACGCTATGGCTACACCTTC. Translation gives CASSDIYQARYGYTF.

J is TRBJ2-1 and V is TRBV19, with 10 bases identical to TRBD2. The germline V gene has CDR1 LNHDA and CDR2 SQIVND (reference sequence). CDR3 length: 14 amino acids. V trimming: 7 bases; J trimming: 4 bases; junction bases outside the gene matches: 4. DNA of the CDR3: TGTGCCAGTACCTCGGGACTAGCGTACAATGAGCAGTTCTTC. Protein: CASTSGLAYNEQFF.

The gene calls are TRBV18 and TRBJ1-2; D possibly corresponds to TRBD1 (5 bases). The CDR3 extends over 18 amino acids. The V end lost 2 bases, the J end lost 3 bases, and 22 bases lay between the germline ends. The germline CDR1 and CDR2 sequences are KGHSH and LQKENI. CDR3 DNA: TGTGCCAGCTCACCAGGAGCCTTGGCGGGGGTTGGAGACTATGGCTACACCTTC. Its translation: CASSPGALAGVGDYGYTF.

The chain couples TRBV15 to TRBJ2-7, with D maybe TRBD1 (6 bases). The CDR3 spans 15 residues. CDR1 LNHNV and CDR2 YYDKDF come from the germline V gene (reference sequence). The ends were cut back, 0 bases at V and 1 base at J, with 10 bases in the middle. The CDR3 is CATSRDRRGSYEQYF. CDR3 nucleotides: TGTGCCACCAGCAGAGATCGCAGGGGATCCTACGAGCAGTACTTC.

The chain links TRBV5-1 to TRBJ2-7, with 8 bases matching TRBD2. Germline V gene data show CDR1 as SGHRS and CDR2 as YFSETQ. The CDR3 totals 14 residues. Trimming removed 3 bases from V and 4 bases from J; junction bases left unmatched: 6. The CDR3 here is CASSSGLAGYEQYF. CDR3 in DNA: TGCGCCAGCAGCTCTGGCCTAGCGGGTTACGAGCAGTACTTC. Combining the CDR3 with reference TRBV5-1 and TRBJ2-7 gives the whole variable domain KAGVTQTPRYLIKTRGQQVTLSCSPISGHRSVSWYQQTPGQGLQFLFEYFSETQRNKGNFPGRFSGRQFSNSRSEMNVSTLELGDSALYLCASSSGLAGYEQYFGPGTRLTVT.

V usage is TRBV19 and J usage is TRBJ2-7; tentative D call: TRBD1 (5 bases). The germline V gene has CDR1 LNHDA and CDR2 SQIVND (reference sequence). V lost 1 base and J lost 3, with 13 bases in between. The CDR3 sequence is 15 residues long. CDR3 amino acids: CASSIGGSGNYEQYF. The CDR3 coding sequence is TGTGCCAGTAGTATAGGGGGCAGTGGAAACTACGAGCAGTACTTC.

The V and J genes are TRBV19 and TRBJ2-3, with 10 bases aligning to TRBD2. Germline loops: CDR1 LNHDA, CDR2 SQIVND (reference sequence). The V gene end was trimmed by 3 bases and the J gene end by 4 bases; junction bases not matched to a gene: 7. The CDR3 is 16 amino acids. This CDR3 reads CASSISLAGESDTQYF. CDR3 DNA: TGTGCCAGTAGTATCAGCCTAGCGGGAGAGTCAGATACGCAGTATTTT.

Notes on this clone: One end of the junction fails to match germline, which may point to a read error. V is TRBV6-5 and J is TRBJ1-1; 7 bases match TRBD1. This CDR3 contains 14 residues. Germline V gene lookup returns CDR1 MNHEY and CDR2 SVGAGI. The CDR3 sequence is CAGSKTGIGTEAFF. Here the CDR3 DNA reads TGTGCCGGCAGTAAGACAGGGATAGGGACTGAAGCTTTCTTT.

The V and J genes are TRBV5-1 and TRBJ2-3; 13 nucleotides match TRBD2. CDR3 size: 17 residues. Trimming at V came to 4 bases and at J to 6 bases, leaving 11 bases not matched to a gene. CDR1 is SGHRS, CDR2 YFSETQ, per germline. The CDR3 sequence is CASSLYRTSGGPDTQYF. The CDR3 coding sequence is TGCGCCAGCAGCCTATACCGGACTAGCGGGGGCCCTGATACGCAGTATTTT.

V and J are TRBV7-9 and TRBJ1-1, with D unclear. The CDR3 contains 14 residues. Trimming took off 6 bases at V and 2 bases at J, with 13 bases between the two ends. Germline CDR1 and CDR2: SEHNR and FQNEAQ (reference sequence). The chain's CDR3 is CASSLRGSNTEAFF. In DNA, the CDR3 is TGTGCCAGCAGTTTGCGAGGATCCAACACTGAAGCTTTCTTT.